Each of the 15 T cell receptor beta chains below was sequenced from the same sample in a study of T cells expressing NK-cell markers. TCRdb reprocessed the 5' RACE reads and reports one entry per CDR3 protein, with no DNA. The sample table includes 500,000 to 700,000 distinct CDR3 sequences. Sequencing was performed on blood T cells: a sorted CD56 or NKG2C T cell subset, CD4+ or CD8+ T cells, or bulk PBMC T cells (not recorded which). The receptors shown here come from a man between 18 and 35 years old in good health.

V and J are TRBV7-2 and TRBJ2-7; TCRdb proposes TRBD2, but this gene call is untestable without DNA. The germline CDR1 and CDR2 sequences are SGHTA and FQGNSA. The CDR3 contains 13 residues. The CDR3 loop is CASSAPSAYEQYF.

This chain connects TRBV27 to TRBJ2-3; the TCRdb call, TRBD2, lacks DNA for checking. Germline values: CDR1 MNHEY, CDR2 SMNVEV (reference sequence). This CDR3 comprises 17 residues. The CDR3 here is CASSWSRLAGIPDTQYF.

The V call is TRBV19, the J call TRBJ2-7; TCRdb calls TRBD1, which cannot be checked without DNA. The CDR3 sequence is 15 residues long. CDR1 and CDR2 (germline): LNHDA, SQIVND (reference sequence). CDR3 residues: CASSMAGGIPYEQYF.

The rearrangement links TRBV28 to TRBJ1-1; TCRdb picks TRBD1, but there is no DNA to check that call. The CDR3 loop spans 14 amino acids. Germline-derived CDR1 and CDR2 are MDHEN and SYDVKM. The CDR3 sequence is CASSFLNRATEAFF.

The CDR3 protein is CASSQAAHGQSTNEKLFF. The chain couples TRBV4-2 to TRBJ1-4; TCRdb gives TRBD1 as the D gene, but with no DNA this cannot be confirmed. The CDR3 spans 18 residues. Germline CDR1 LGHNA, CDR2 YNFKEQ.

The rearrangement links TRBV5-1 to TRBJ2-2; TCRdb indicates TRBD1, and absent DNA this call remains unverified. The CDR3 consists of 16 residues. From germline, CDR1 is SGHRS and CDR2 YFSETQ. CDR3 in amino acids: CASSLRDRAFTGELFF.

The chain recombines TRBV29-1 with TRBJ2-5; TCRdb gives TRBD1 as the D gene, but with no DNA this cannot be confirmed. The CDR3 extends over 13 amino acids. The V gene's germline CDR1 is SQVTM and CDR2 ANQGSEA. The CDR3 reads CSALWTRQETQYF.

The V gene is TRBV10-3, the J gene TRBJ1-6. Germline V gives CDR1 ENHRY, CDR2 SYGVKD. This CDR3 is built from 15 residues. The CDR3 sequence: CAISERQGERSPLHF.

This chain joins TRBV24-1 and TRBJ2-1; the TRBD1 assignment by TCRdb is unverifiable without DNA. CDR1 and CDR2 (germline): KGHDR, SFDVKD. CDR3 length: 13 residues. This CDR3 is CATSGRVDNEQFF.

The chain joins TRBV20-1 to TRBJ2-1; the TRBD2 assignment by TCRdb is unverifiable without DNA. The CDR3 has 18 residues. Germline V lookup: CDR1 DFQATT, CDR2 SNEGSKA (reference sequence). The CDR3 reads CSASPLLLADSSYNEQFF.

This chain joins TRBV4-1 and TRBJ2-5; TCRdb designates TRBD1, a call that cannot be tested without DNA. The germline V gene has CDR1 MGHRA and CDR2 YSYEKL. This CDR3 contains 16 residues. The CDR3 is CASSHGQGVDQETQYF.

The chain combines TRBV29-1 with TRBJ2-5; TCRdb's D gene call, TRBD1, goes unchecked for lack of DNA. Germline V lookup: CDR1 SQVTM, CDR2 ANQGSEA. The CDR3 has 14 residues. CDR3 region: CSVKRGQTQETQYF.

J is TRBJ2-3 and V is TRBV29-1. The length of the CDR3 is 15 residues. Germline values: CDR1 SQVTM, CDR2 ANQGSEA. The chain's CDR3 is CSVTNGVWGTDTQYF.

CDR3 residues: CASSLRGRGEQFF. The J gene is TRBJ2-1, the V gene TRBV7-3; checking the TCRdb D call of TRBD1 is not possible without DNA. The CDR3 consists of 13 residues. The germline gives CDR1 SGHTA, CDR2 FQGTGA.

CDR3 residues: CASSLNPPAGYNEQFF. V gene TRBV12-3 or TRBV12-4 combines with J gene TRBJ2-1; TCRdb reports TRBD1, a call that lacks DNA to check it against. The CDR3 length is 16 residues.